The source of this T cell receptor (beta chain) is a study of cytomegalovirus exposure and HLA in healthy donors listed by TCRdb under 2017. Study-wide context: According to an earlier analysis of a few hundred of the donors, about 179 million T cells yielded 100 million or so unique TCR beta sequences and 276 Gb of sequence data. An earlier analysis of roughly 580 of the donors used high-throughput TCR beta sequencing to judge whether each TCR beta V gene segment behaved as functional or pseudogenic. Roughly five DR-DQ haplotypes were treated as single units for association and clustering because of strong linkage in the cohort. Typing coverage varied by locus: roughly 629-640 donors for A, B, C, DRB1 and DQB1; roughly 500 for DQA1; approximately 570 for DPA1; around 490 for DPB1. Every repertoire in the discovery cohort had been generated on one and the same sequencing platform. A later genetic analysis used genome-wide SNP genotypes for about three fifths of the 666 donors, treating that subset as a discovery cohort. An early release covering 550 to 700 HLA-typed donors comprised about 300 gigabases of sequencing data and around 80 million unique TCR sequences. The study combined high-throughput TCR immunosequencing, statistical association of individual TCRs with disease status, and machine learning to predict cytomegalovirus infection status. In a later analysis, previously published TCR beta repertoires from 666 donors were re-analyzed and high-resolution HLA genotyping was added so that TCR occurrence patterns could be studied. The study aimed to test whether cataloging public T cell receptors could reveal signatures of past pathogen exposure. The genetic ancestry cluster associated with self-reported Caucasian donors included 81% of the 300 to 400 genotyped donors. Rather than drawing on any new phenotypic data, the later analysis identified candidate immune exposures from TCR beta sequences and the way those sequences occurred across donors. Both class I and class II loci were covered by HLA typing, at four-digit resolution. Donor age, sex, ethnicity and CMV serostatus were collected together with the repertoire data. A separate validation cohort of roughly 110 different subjects was used in addition to the roughly 720-subject first cohort. The study profiled the T cell repertoires of approximately 700 subjects by immunosequencing and related them to cytomegalovirus serostatus. Across about 370 genotyped donors of the cohort, an average of approximately 240,000 unique TCR beta nucleotide sequences per donor were sequenced, and roughly a sixth of those sequences were non-productive. What the research found in general, with its limitations: In vitro tests confirmed that three of the cytomegalovirus-associated TCR beta chains recognize cytomegalovirus antigens. A further reported finding was that TCR beta sequences accurately predicted the HLA-A and HLA-B alleles for most subjects in the first cohort. In the study, approximately 160 TCR beta chains were listed as associated with cytomegalovirus. Most CMV-associated TCR beta chains appeared to be HLA-restricted in a later analysis, and the HLA associations seemed to be driven largely by CMV exposure. The authors suggested that the approach could potentially be extended to other disease states and immunological phenotypes. An association between a missense DCLRE1C variant and V-gene and J-gene trimming of TCR beta chains was found in a later genetic analysis and replicated in an independent cohort. Linkage disequilibrium might explain the correlated functional status among segregating V segments, but an unknown experimental factor could not be excluded. In a later analysis, HLA-associated TCR beta chains showed more clonal expansion and lower generation probabilities than non-associated chains that were equally common. While some public TCRs were present in many individuals, most TCR sequences turned up only very rarely across donors. In a later analysis, several top co-occurrence clusters were reported to appear linked to parvovirus B19, influenza, CMV and Epstein-Barr virus. The presence/absence analyses assumed that sequencing depth was roughly uniform across donors, and that assumption may not be true. In a later analysis, around 17,000 TCR beta sequences were associated with specific HLA alleles at a false discovery rate of 0.05. A later analysis found that TCR association rates varied across HLA loci, with DRB1 alleles showing the most associated TCRs and HLA-C alleles the fewest. The cohort was sequenced for TCR beta chains only, and without alpha or paired-chain data the features that could be detected were limited. An earlier analysis of around 500 of the donors showed that most TCR beta V segments appeared in productive rearrangements either about 87% or about 30% of the time, which broadly matched IMGT annotations. Because HLA typing was missing for some donors at each locus, association tests included only the typed subset. Because the 87-base-pair reads could not distinguish some IMGT-functional V segments, including TRBV6-2 and TRBV6-3, those segments were excluded. When HLA alleles, especially DR and DQ, strongly co-occurred, TCR associations were difficult to assign to individual alleles. The earlier analysis of nearly 600 of the donors excluded roughly 16 rarely observed V segments, including chromosome 9 orphons, because counts were too low. Compared with the approximately 670-donor mean, donors in an Asian-associated ancestry cluster had fewer N-insertions in productive TCRs, according to a later genetic analysis. A cluster of highly shared sequence variants was judged likely to represent a technical artifact of the sequencing pipeline. In both the original and validation cohorts, the classifier was reported to diagnose cytomegalovirus status with high specificity and sensitivity. The only immune exposure information available for the cohort was CMV serostatus.

In total, roughly 670 healthy bone marrow donors made up the cohort. All cohort members were sampled while nominally healthy, although unrecorded immune exposures were likely present. The donor was CMV seronegative and was included in the group of 352 seronegative cohort members. A peripheral blood sample was provided by each donor, and peripheral blood mononuclear cells were used for TCR beta sequencing. The Qiagen DNeasy Blood Extraction Kit was used to extract genomic DNA from the blood cell samples. Regarding this clone: Its antigen is not yet known. No per-base quality is available; no much larger clone lies one base away.

V is pared back by 5 bases and J by 7 bases, with 10 bases lying between the germline termini. CDR1 and CDR2, per the germline V gene, are SGHRS and YFSETQ. Including cysteine and phenylalanine, the CDR3 has 12 amino acids. The entry retains the CDR3 DNA only, 36 bases that are in frame from base 1. The library was made by the immunoSEQ multiplex PCR assay. A mixture of 60 forward primers for TCR Vbeta segments and 13 reverse primers for TCR Jbeta segments was used in the multiplex PCR. Amplification of the CDR3 region of rearranged TCR beta genes was performed with a multiplex PCR assay on genomic DNA. The Illumina HiSeq System was used to sequence the amplified TCR beta libraries as 87-base-pair reads. The authors' pipeline ran thus. In a later analysis, approximately 74 million unique TCR beta chains were counted across the approximately 640 repertoires, and roughly 11 million of these chains were shared by at least two donors. To remove PCR and sequencing errors, raw reads were error-corrected and collapsed into unique sequences using a nearest-neighbor algorithm that merged closely related sequences. V, D and J gene segments were assigned by aligning CDR3 sequences to IMGT reference sequences. Each retained sequence needed at least a six-nucleotide match to both a V gene segment and a J gene segment. A rearrangement was called productive if the CDR3 had no stop codons and remained in frame with V and J, and every other rearrangement was called non-productive. CDR3 was defined according to IMGT convention as the region running from the second conserved V-encoded cysteine to the conserved J-encoded phenylalanine. In an earlier analysis of some 550 of the donors, sequences lacking an unambiguous match to a single V gene segment were excluded. In an earlier analysis of several hundred of the donors, V segments were called functional above 56.7% productive rearrangements and were called segregating when the between-donor standard deviation exceeded 5%. A statistical classification framework was built to diagnose cytomegalovirus status from the catalog of TCR beta chain sequences. In a later analysis, TCR nucleotide sequences were compared against IMGT/GENE-DB human TR gene sequences so that V and J genes could be assigned. A later analysis assigned CDR3 sequences and most-parsimonious VDJ recombination scenarios with the TCRdist pipeline. In a later analysis, each TCR beta chain was defined by its CDR3 amino acid sequence together with its V-gene family, and reads without a unique V-gene family were excluded. As a way to deal with suspected cross-contamination and a sequencing artifact, a later analysis dropped under 600 nucleotide sequences that were highly shared and had low generation probability. A later analysis calculated a clonal expansion index for each public chain from normalized within-repertoire ranks of inferred template counts. Generation probabilities in a later analysis came from a VDJ recombination model fitted to out-of-frame rearrangements, and those results were checked against IGoR. Hypergeometric tests were used in a later analysis to score TCR-TCR, TCR-HLA and TCR-CMV co-occurrence, with a repertoire-size bias correction applied to the TCR pairs. A later analysis estimated false discovery rates by permuting HLA or CMV assignments 20 times. In a later analysis, co-occurring TCRs were grouped using DBSCAN, and TCRdist sequence similarity was added for clustering within HLA-allele-positive subsets. Repertoires with fewer than 30,000 or more than 120,000 public chains, plus five repertoires with anomalous nucleotide sharing, were excluded from co-occurrence clustering. Imported from immuneACCESS, the table was reduced by TCRdb to in-frame sequences with V and J called. These copies leave out some clones; in studies compared against another copy, an unresolved V gene accounts for under half, and the cause of the remainder is not known. Clone size and V and J calls were adopted from that table, with D and trimming inferred from the DNA. The sample profile shows roughly 48,000 clones; over 70% of them were found once. Jointly, the top ten make up 3% of the sample.

The clonotype was recovered from a man aged 18 to 29 in good health and CMV-seronegative. The sequenced sample consisted of PBMCs. In this chain, TRBV5-1 is recombined with TRBJ1-5, with no confident D gene call. The CDR3 reads as follows: CASSLTGQPQHF. The DNA is TGCGCCAGCAGTCTCACGGGACAGCCCCAGCATTTT.